This TCR beta chain was documented in a study of chemoradiotherapy in HPV16-positive cancers (dated by TCRdb to between 2021 and 2023). Study-wide context: Candidate HPV-specific T-cell clones and common TCR motifs were defined by functional T-cell assays performed on cells from two HPV16-positive patients. The study asked whether T-cell immunity to the HPV oncoproteins E6 and E7 changes during chemoradiotherapy and whether this immunity affects survival. The candidate HPV-specific TCRs and motifs were then tracked in TCR repertoires from around 86 patients with HPV-related cancers.

Because repertoires were sampled repeatedly during chemoradiotherapy, clonal expansion in the tumor microenvironment could be followed. The CDR3 starts with the cysteine, ends with the phenylalanine, and has 13 residues. The kept DNA is CDR3 alone, 39 bases in frame from the first base. From the germline V gene, CDR1 is SGHVS and CDR2 is FQNEAQ. Trimming leaves V shorter by 8 bases and J shorter by 2 bases, with the junction holding 3 bases beyond the gene matches. Study-level results and caveats: Expansion of candidate HPV-specific clones and E7-related TCR motifs was observed in the tumor microenvironment during treatment, whereas no such expansion was observed for non-HPV-specific T cells. The functional definition of HPV-specific T cells was derived from only a couple of HPV16-positive patients, and the survival association was reported for HPV16-positive patients. In HPV16-positive patients, expansion of HPV-responsive T cells during chemoradiotherapy was found to be associated with improved recurrence-free survival.

Receptors were amplified or captured by the immunoSEQ multiplex PCR assay. TCRdb limited this immuneACCESS table to in-frame rearrangements with V and J called. A share of clones is missing; checked studies link under half to unresolved V genes, and the rest is unexplained. The sample has a few thousand clones on record, approximately 91% of them singletons. The ten largest make up about 5% of the sample. The sample holds one count of this clone. No cognate antigen has been identified for it. No per-base quality is available; no much larger clone lies one base away. The receptor was isolated from a human donor with HPV-associated anogenital cancer. Sample: tumor tissue, taken from a patient who underwent chemoradiotherapy. The chain is assembled from TRBV7-8 and TRBJ2-1, with 7 middle bases fitting TRBD2. The DNA is TGTGCCAGCGGGAGGGCGCCCTACAATGAGCAGTTCTTC. This is translated as CASGRAPYNEQFF.